This T cell receptor beta chain is from a study of blood T cell repertoires in COVID-19. Overall study context: Donors in the United States, Italy and Spain gave samples during acute or convalescent COVID-19.

In the source study's methods: Amplifying reference gene primers gave estimates of nucleated cell counts. Assay used: immunoSEQ multiplex PCR; TCRdb lists only in-frame clones, some missing. V and J calls plus clone size are reproduced from that table; the DNA served to infer D and trimming. The data hold some 270,000 clones, with about nine tenths observed a single time. The clonotype comes from a woman aged 25-40 years with acute COVID-19. Sequenced sample: PBMCs or T cells enriched from blood (not recorded which).

CDR3: CASSTPGRGEKLFF. CDR3 bases: TGTGCCAGCTCTACGCCGGGCCGGGGTGAAAAACTGTTTTTT. The genes are TRBV6-5 and TRBJ1-4; D call uncertain. Trimming removed 8 bases from V and 7 bases from J, with 17 bases in between. This CDR3 has 14 residues. CDR1 and CDR2 (germline): MNHEY, SVGAGI.